The 19 T cell receptor beta chains below come from one sample, sequenced in a study of patients and donors after allogeneic stem cell transplantation. TCRdb reanalysed the RT-PCR reads using MiXCR and keeps one entry per CDR3 protein. Of some 960,000 distinct CDR3 sequences listed, more than 15% are singletons. What was sequenced was blood, either unsorted or a sorted T cell fraction (not recorded which). These receptors were taken from a human donor who was either an allogeneic HSCT recipient or a stem cell or donor lymphocyte infusion donor (not recorded which). It is not recorded whose cells these are; they may come from a transplant donor.

This chain links TRBV20-1 with TRBJ1-1; 9 positions agree with TRBD1. The CDR3 consists of 13 residues. Germline V gives CDR1 DFQATT, CDR2 SNEGSKA (reference sequence). V dropped 3 bases and J dropped 4; count of bases not matched to a gene: 3. The CDR3 nucleotides are TGCAGTGCTAGGGGACAGGGAATCACTGAAGCTTTCTTT. Protein sequence: CSARGQGITEAFF.

The CDR3 nucleotides are TGTGCCAGCAGCCAAGTATCAGGGGGCACCATATATTTT. It yields the protein CASSQVSGGTIYF. The chain has TRBV4-2 and TRBJ1-3, with 7 bases matching TRBD1. The J segment lost 9 bases and the V segment lost 1 base, leaving 3 bases of the junction unmatched. The CDR3 is 13 amino acids. From germline, CDR1 is LGHNA and CDR2 YNFKEQ.

This clonotype turned up a few times. The V gene is TRBV15, the J gene TRBJ2-1, with TRBD2 as a possible D gene (5 bases). CDR1 is LNHNV, CDR2 YYDKDF, per germline (reference sequence). There are 17 residues in the CDR3. V lost 0 bases and J lost 0, with 12 bases in between. CDR3 DNA: TGTGCCACCAGCAGAGAACGAGGGTCGAGCTCCTACAATGAGCAGTTCTTC. As protein: CATSRERGSSSYNEQFF. The full variable domain, in which reference TRBV15 and TRBJ2-1 provide the parts outside the CDR3, is DAMVIQNPRYQVTQFGKPVTLSCSQTLNHNVMYWYQQKSSQAPKLLFHYYDKDFNNEADTPDNFQSRRPNTSFCFLDIRSPGLGDTAMYLCATSRERGSSSYNEQFFGPGTRLTVL.

This clonotype was counted between two and nine times. The chain has TRBV6-1 and TRBJ1-2; tentative D call: TRBD1 (5 bases). The length of the CDR3 is 13 residues. Germline V CDR1 and CDR2: MNHNS, SASEGT. V lost 4 bases and J 7 bases, leaving 13 bases between the germline ends. In nucleotides, the CDR3 is TGTGCCAGCAGTGTAGAGGGGCGGGGTGGCTACACCTTC. Its protein product is CASSVEGRGGYTF.

By sample fraction, this clonotype is medium-sized. This chain joins TRBV12-3 or TRBV12-4 and TRBJ2-5; D not resolved. V shed 6 bases and J shed 2 bases, with 4 bases lying between them. The CDR3 covers 11 residues. CDR3 sequence reads: CASSTQETQYF. The CDR3 nucleotides are TGTGCCAGCAGCACACAAGAGACCCAGTACTTC.

There are a few counts of this clonotype. This chain uses TRBV5-6 with TRBJ2-7; a weak D match, TRBD1 (6 bases). The V end lost 2 bases, the J end lost 8 bases, and 14 bases lay between the germline ends. Looked up from germline, CDR1 is SGHDT and CDR2 is YYEEEE. The CDR3 sequence is 13 residues long. CDR3 sequence reads: CASSFLLQGKQYF. Written as DNA, the CDR3 is TGTGCCAGCAGCTTTCTTTTACAGGGAAAGCAGTACTTC.

This clonotype was seen more than once but under ten times. The chain employs TRBV2 and TRBJ1-2, with a possible D match to TRBD1 (5 bases). The ends were cut back, 3 bases at V and 1 base at J, with 9 bases in the middle. The CDR3 is 14 amino acids. CDR1 SNHLY and CDR2 FYNNEI come from the germline V gene. The CDR3 is CASSELQVNYGYTF. CDR3 nucleotides: TGTGCCAGCAGTGAGTTACAGGTTAACTATGGCTACACCTTC.

The CDR3 spells CASSLGGGPLEQYF. As DNA, the CDR3 is TGTGCCAGCAGTTTGGGCGGGGGACCTTTAGAGCAGTACTTC. The genes are TRBV12-3 or TRBV12-4 and TRBJ2-7, with 7 bases matching TRBD2. V lost 3 bases, J lost 7 bases, and 9 bases stayed unmatched. There are 14 residues in the CDR3.

V and J are TRBV11-1 and TRBJ1-4; D not certain. CDR3 length: 15 residues. Germline V gene lookup returns CDR1 SGHAT and CDR2 FQDESV (reference sequence). The V and J ends lost 5 bases and 7 bases respectively, with 17 bases between them. CDR3 in amino acids: CASSESRGSSEKLFF. The CDR3, as DNA: TGTGCCAGCAGCGAGTCGAGAGGGAGCAGTGAAAAACTGTTTTTT.

In its sample, this clonotype was seen a few times. The rearrangement joins TRBV12-3 or TRBV12-4 to TRBJ2-3; D is possibly TRBD2 (6 bases). V was clipped by 11 bases and J by 3 bases, with 15 bases between them. The length of the CDR3 is 13 residues. The chain's CDR3 is CAGGRRGTDTQYF. The CDR3 nucleotides read TGTGCCGGGGGGAGGAGAGGAACAGATACGCAGTATTTT.

The CDR3 nucleotides are TGTGCCAGCAGCTTAACGCCACGCAATCAGCCCCAGCATTTT. Residues: CASSLTPRNQPQHF. The rearrangement joins TRBV5-6 to TRBJ1-5; D ambiguous. Trimming removed 2 bases at V and 2 bases at J, with 8 bases between. The germline CDR1 and CDR2 sequences are SGHDT and YYEEEE. The CDR3 is 14 amino acids.

This chain links TRBV11-2 with TRBJ2-3, with TRBD2 matching 7 bases. Germline CDR1 and CDR2: SGHAT and FQNNGV. The CDR3 is made up of 13 amino acids. The trim removed 0 bases at V and 10 bases at J, leaving 4 bases unmatched. The CDR3, as DNA: TGTGCCAGCAGCTTAGACAGAGCGGGATCGCAGTATTTT. Translation: CASSLDRAGSQYF.

This chain joins TRBV13 and TRBJ2-3; tentative D call: TRBD2 (6 bases). CDR3 size: 15 residues. CDR1 PRHDT and CDR2 FYEKMQ come from the germline V gene (reference sequence). With 5 bases removed from V and 0 bases from J, the gap between germline ends came to 12 bases. CDR3 in amino acids: CASSDSGTSTDTQYF. The CDR3 nucleotides are TGTGCCAGCAGCGATAGCGGCACTAGCACAGATACGCAGTATTTT.

Here the CDR3 reads CASSLGLVEDTQYF. CDR3 nucleotide sequence: TGCGCCAGCAGCCTAGGACTAGTCGAGGATACGCAGTATTTT. The V gene is TRBV4-3, the J gene TRBJ2-3, with TRBD2 matching over 7 bases. The length of the CDR3 is 14 residues. V lost 4 bases to trimming and J lost 6 bases; unmatched junction nucleotides: 7. From germline, CDR1 is LGHNA and CDR2 YSLEER.

This clonotype has a handful of counts. The CDR3 region has the DNA TGTGCCAGCAGACCACAAAGGGATGAGCAGTTCTTC. Its translation is CASRPQRDEQFF. The chain employs TRBV12-3 or TRBV12-4 and TRBJ2-1, with unresolved D. Trimming stripped 6 bases from V and 8 bases from J, with 11 bases between. This CDR3 spans 12 amino acids.

This clonotype has a handful of counts. The chain recombines TRBV4-2 with TRBJ1-5, with a tentative D call TRBD1 (6 bases). The V gene's germline CDR1 is LGHNA and CDR2 YNFKEQ. V dropped 0 bases and J dropped 6 bases, with 21 bases sitting between them. This CDR3 is built from 18 residues. The CDR3 bases are TGTGCCAGCAGCCAAGATCTTGGAGGGGGAGGGGGGGGTCAGCCCCAGCATTTT. Protein: CASSQDLGGGGGGQPQHF.

V usage is TRBV7-2 and J usage is TRBJ1-1; D remains unclear. The CDR3 loop spans 14 amino acids. Deletions cut 4 bases from V and 0 bases from J, with 9 bases between. Germline V gene sequence: CDR1 SGHTA, CDR2 FQGNSA. The CDR3 bases are TGTGCCAGCAGCTCAGAGAGCATGAACACTGAAGCTTTCTTT. This gives the protein CASSSESMNTEAFF. Complete variable domain (other parts from reference TRBV7-2 and TRBJ1-1): GAGVSQSPSNKVTEKGKDVELRCDPISGHTALYWYRQSLGQGLEFLIYFQGNSAPDKSGLPSDRFSAERTGGSVSTLTIQRTQQEDSAVYLCASSSESMNTEAFFGQGTRLTVV.

This chain uses TRBV5-1 with TRBJ1-1; 8 bases agree with TRBD1. Per germline, CDR1 SGHRS and CDR2 YFSETQ. The trim removed 6 bases at V and 1 base at J, leaving 8 bases unmatched. This CDR3 spans 15 amino acids. The CDR3, as DNA: TGCGCCAGCATTGCGCCGGGACAGGCGAACACTGAAGCTTTCTTT. Its protein product is CASIAPGQANTEAFF.

In this sample, this clonotype turned up a few times. The rearrangement links TRBV5-6 to TRBJ1-6; TRBD1 is a possible D gene (6 bases). The V gene lost 2 bases and the J gene lost 10 bases, with 19 bases spanning the gap. CDR1 is SGHDT, CDR2 YYEEEE, per germline. The CDR3 loop spans 16 amino acids. In DNA, the CDR3 is TGTGCCAGCAGCTTCACTTGGGGGGACAAACGATCACCCCTCCACTTT. Translating gives CASSFTWGDKRSPLHF. Looking up the rest from reference TRBV5-6 and TRBJ1-6 gives the full variable domain: DAGVTQSPTHLIKTRGQQVTLRCSPKSGHDTVSWYQQALGQGPQFIFQYYEEEERQRGNFPDRFSGHQFPNYSSELNVNALLLGDSALYLCASSFTWGDKRSPLHFGNGTRLTVT.